A selection of T cell receptor beta chains follows, all from one sample in a study of technical replicates of blood from a few donors. Assay used: immunoSEQ multiplex PCR; TCRdb lists only in-frame clones, some missing. The sample contains over 70,000 clones, about 96% of which appear only once. The sequenced material came from T cells isolated from PBMCs. The receptors were sampled from a human donor in good health. Both conserved end residues are part of each CDR3. The D gene is left open where the match is weak.

v_call: TRBV29-1
d_call: TRBD2
j_call: TRBJ2-6
cdr3_nt: TGCAGCGTTGTTACCCGGGGGGCTGGGGCCAACGTCCTGACTTTC
cdr3_aa: CSVVTRGAGANVLTF

v_call: TRBV28
d_call: -
j_call: TRBJ1-2
cdr3_nt: TGTGCCAGCAGTTTCTCCGACAGGACTAACTATGGCTACACCTTC
cdr3_aa: CASSFSDRTNYGYTF

v_call: TRBV11-3
d_call: -
j_call: TRBJ2-7
cdr3_nt: TGTGCCAGCAGTTCTAGTTCGACAGGCTACGAGCAGTACTTC
cdr3_aa: CASSSSSTGYEQYF

v_call: TRBV9
d_call: TRBD1
j_call: TRBJ2-7
cdr3_nt: TGTGCCAGCAGCTTGAACCCGGGACAGGGGCGGAACGAGCAGTACTTC
cdr3_aa: CASSLNPGQGRNEQYF

v_call: TRBV2
d_call: -
j_call: TRBJ2-3
cdr3_nt: TGTGCCAGCAGTCTGGAGGTGGGCACAGATACGCAGTATTTT
cdr3_aa: CASSLEVGTDTQYF

v_call: TRBV10-3
d_call: TRBD1
j_call: TRBJ1-3
cdr3_nt: TGTGCCATCAGTGTGGTATCGACAGGGCTTGGAAACACCATATATTTT
cdr3_aa: CAISVVSTGLGNTIYF

v_call: TRBV27
d_call: -
j_call: TRBJ1-2
cdr3_nt: TGTGCCAGCAGTTTAAGTGGCAGTCCGGAGGGCTACACCTTC
cdr3_aa: CASSLSGSPEGYTF

v_call: TRBV27
d_call: -
j_call: TRBJ1-1
cdr3_nt: TGTGCCAGCAGCCCCCCGTGGGGACACCAAAACACTGAAGCTTTCTTT
cdr3_aa: CASSPPWGHQNTEAFF

v_call: TRBV29-1
d_call: TRBD1
j_call: TRBJ2-7
cdr3_nt: TGCAGCGTGCAGGGGGTACCCTCCGAGCAGTACTTC
cdr3_aa: CSVQGVPSEQYF

v_call: TRBV5-1
d_call: TRBD2
j_call: TRBJ2-1
cdr3_nt: TGCGCCAGCAGCCCGGGGGGGCCCTACAATGAGCAGTTCTTC
cdr3_aa: CASSPGGPYNEQFF

v_call: TRBV2
d_call: -
j_call: TRBJ2-1
cdr3_nt: TGTGCCAGCAGGGCATCATCCTCCTACAATGAGCAGTTCTTC
cdr3_aa: CASRASSSYNEQFF

v_call: TRBV28
d_call: -
j_call: TRBJ1-1
cdr3_nt: TGTGCCAGCAGTTTATTAGGGCAGGGTAGATGGGTGAACACTGAAGCTTTCTTT
cdr3_aa: CASSLLGQGRWVNTEAFF

v_call: TRBV7-9
d_call: -
j_call: TRBJ2-1
cdr3_nt: TGTGCCAGCAGCCCCTGGAAGGAGAATGAGCAGTTCTTC
cdr3_aa: CASSPWKENEQFF